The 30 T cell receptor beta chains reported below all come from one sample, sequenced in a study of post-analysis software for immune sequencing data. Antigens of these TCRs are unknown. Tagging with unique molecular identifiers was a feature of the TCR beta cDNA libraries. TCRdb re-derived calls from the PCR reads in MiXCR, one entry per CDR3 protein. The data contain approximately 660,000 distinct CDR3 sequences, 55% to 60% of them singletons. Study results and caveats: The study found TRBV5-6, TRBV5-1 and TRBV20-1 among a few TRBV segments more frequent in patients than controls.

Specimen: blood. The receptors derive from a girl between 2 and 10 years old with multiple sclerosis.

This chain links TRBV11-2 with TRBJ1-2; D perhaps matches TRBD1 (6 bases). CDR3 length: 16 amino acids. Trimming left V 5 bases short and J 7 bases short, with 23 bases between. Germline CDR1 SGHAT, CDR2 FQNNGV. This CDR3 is CASSPDIVGASGGYTF. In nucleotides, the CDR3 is TGTGCCAGCAGCCCCGATATAGTGGGGGCCTCGGGTGGCTACACCTTC.

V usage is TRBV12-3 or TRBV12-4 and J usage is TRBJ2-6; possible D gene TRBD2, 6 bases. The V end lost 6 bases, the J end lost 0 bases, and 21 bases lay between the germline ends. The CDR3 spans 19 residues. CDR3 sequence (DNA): TGTGCCAGCAGACCCCCAGGGATATTGGACTACTCTGGGGCCAACGTCCTGACTTTC. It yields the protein CASRPPGILDYSGANVLTF.

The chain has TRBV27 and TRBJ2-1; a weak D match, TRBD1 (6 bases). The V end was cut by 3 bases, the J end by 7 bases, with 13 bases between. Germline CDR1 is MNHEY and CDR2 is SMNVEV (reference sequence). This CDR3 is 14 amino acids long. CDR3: CASSFPDRENEQFF. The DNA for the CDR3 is TGTGCCAGCAGTTTTCCGGACAGAGAGAATGAGCAGTTCTTC.

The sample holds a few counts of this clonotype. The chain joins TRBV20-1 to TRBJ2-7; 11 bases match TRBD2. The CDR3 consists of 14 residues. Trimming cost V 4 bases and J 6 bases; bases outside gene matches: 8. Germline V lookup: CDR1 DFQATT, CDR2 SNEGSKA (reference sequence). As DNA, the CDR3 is TGCAGTGCTACACTAGCGGGAGTCCTTTCCGAGCAGTACTTC. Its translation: CSATLAGVLSEQYF.

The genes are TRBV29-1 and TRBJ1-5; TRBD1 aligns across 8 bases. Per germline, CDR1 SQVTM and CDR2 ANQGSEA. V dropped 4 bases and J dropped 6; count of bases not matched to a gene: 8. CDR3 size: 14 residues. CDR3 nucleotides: TGCAGCGTTGTTCTGACAGGGGTGGGTCAGCCCCAGCATTTT. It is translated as CSVVLTGVGQPQHF.

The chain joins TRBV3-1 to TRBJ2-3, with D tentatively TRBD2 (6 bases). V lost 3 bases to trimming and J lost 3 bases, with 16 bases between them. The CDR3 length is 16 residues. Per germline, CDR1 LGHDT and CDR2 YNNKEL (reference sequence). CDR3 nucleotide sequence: TGTGCCAGCAGCCAGAGGGGTCGACTAGTTACAGATACGCAGTATTTT. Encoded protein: CASSQRGRLVTDTQYF.

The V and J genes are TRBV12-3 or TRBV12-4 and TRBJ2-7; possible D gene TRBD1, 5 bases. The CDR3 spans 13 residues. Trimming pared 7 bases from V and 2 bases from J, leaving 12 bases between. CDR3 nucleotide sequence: TGTGCCAGCAAACTCTCAGGGACCTACGAGCAGTACTTC. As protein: CASKLSGTYEQYF.

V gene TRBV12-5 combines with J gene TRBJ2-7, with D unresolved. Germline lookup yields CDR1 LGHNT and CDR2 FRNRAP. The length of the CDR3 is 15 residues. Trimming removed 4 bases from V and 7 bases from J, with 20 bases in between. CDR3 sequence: CASGSFPIGLREQYF. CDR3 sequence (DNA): TGTGCTAGTGGTTCGTTCCCGATAGGCCTTCGGGAGCAGTACTTC.

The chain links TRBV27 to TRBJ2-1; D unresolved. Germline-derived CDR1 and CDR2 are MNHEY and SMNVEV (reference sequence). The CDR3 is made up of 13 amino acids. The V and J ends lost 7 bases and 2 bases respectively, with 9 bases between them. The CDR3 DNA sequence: TGTGCCAGCAATCCTCGTCCCTACAATGAGCAGTTCTTC. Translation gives CASNPRPYNEQFF.

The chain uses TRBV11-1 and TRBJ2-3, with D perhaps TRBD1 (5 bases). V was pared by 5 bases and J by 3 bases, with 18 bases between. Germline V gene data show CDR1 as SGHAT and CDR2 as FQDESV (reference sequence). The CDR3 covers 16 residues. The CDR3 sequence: CASSGQGQSSTDTQYF. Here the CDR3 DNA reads TGTGCCAGCAGCGGGCAGGGTCAGAGTTCGACAGATACGCAGTATTTT.

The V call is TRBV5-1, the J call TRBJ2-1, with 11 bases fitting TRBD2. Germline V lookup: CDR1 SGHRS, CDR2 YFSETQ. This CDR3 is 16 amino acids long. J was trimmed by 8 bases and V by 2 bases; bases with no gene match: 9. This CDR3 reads CASSFSGGGSWDEQFF. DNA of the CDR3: TGCGCCAGCAGCTTTAGCGGGGGGGGATCGTGGGATGAGCAGTTCTTC.

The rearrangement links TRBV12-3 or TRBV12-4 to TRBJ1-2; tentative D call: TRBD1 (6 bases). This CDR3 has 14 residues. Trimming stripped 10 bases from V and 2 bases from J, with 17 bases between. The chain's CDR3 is CAISSGQVNYGYTF. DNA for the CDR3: TGTGCCATAAGTTCGGGACAAGTGAACTATGGCTACACCTTC.

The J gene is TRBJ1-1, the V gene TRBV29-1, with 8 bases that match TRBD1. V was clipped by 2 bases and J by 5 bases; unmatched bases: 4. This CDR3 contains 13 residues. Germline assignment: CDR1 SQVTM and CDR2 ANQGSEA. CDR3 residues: CSVEPGGTTEAFF. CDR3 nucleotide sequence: TGCAGCGTTGAACCAGGGGGCACAACTGAAGCTTTCTTT.

The CDR3 DNA follows: TGTGCCAGCAGTGGGACAGCAACTCTTCAAGAGACCCAGTACTTC. This translates into CASSGTATLQETQYF. The chain recombines TRBV12-3 or TRBV12-4 with TRBJ2-5; 7 bases are a match to TRBD1. Unmatched junction bases numbered 8, after V lost 5 bases and J lost 2 bases. There are 15 residues in the CDR3.

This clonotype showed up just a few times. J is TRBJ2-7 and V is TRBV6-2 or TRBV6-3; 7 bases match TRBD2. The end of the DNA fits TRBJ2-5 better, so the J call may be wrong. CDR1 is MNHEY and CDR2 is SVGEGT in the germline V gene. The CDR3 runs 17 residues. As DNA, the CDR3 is TGTGCCAGCAGTTACTGGATTAGAGCGGGGCGGGAAGAGACCCAGTACTTC. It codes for CASSYWIRAGREETQYF.

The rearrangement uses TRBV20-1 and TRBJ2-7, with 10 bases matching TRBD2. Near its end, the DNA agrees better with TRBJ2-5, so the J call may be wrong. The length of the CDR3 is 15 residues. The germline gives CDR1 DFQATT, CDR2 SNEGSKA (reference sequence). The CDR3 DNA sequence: TGCAGTGCTAGTGCCCACAGCGGGAGGGCCCAGACCCAGTACTTC. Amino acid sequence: CSASAHSGRAQTQYF.

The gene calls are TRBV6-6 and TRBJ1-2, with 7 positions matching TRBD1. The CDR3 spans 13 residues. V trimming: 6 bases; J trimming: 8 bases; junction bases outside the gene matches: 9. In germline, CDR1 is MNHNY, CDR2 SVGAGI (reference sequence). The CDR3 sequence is CASSSDRAGGYTF. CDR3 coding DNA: TGTGCCAGCAGCTCCGACAGGGCTGGAGGCTACACCTTC.

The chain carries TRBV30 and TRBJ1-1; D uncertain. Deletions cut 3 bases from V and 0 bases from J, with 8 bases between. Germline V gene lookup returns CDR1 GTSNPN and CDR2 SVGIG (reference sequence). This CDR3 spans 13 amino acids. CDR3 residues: CAWRVSMNTEAFF. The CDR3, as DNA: TGTGCCTGGAGGGTGAGTATGAACACTGAAGCTTTCTTT.

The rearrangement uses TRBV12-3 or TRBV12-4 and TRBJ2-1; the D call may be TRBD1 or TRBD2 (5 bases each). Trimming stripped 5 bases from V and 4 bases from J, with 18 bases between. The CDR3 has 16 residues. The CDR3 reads CASSPLGDPVYNEQFF. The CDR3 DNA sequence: TGTGCCAGCAGTCCGCTCGGGGACCCCGTTTACAATGAGCAGTTCTTC.

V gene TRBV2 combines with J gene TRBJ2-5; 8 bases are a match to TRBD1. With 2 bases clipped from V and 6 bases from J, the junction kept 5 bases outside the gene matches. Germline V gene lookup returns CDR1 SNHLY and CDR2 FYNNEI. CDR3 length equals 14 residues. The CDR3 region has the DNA TGTGCCAGCAGTGAACTTCAGGGGGCGAAGACCCAGTACTTC. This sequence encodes CASSELQGAKTQYF. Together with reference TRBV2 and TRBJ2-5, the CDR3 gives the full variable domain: EPEVTQTPSHQVTQMGQEVILRCVPISNHLYFYWYRQILGQKVEFLVSFYNNEISEKSEIFDDQFSVERPDGSNFTLKIRSTKLEDSAMYFCASSELQGAKTQYFGPGTRLLVL.

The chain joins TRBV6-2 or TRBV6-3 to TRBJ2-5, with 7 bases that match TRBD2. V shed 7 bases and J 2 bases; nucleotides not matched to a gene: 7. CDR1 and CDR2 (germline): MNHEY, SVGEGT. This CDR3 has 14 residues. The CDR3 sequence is CASTVSGVQETQYF. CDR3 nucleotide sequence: TGTGCCAGCACCGTCAGCGGGGTGCAAGAGACCCAGTACTTC.

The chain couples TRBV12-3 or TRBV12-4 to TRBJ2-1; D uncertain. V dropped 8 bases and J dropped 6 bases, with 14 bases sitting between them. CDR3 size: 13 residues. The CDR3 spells CASVKGVSNEQFF. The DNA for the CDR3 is TGTGCCAGCGTTAAGGGTGTAAGCAATGAGCAGTTCTTC.

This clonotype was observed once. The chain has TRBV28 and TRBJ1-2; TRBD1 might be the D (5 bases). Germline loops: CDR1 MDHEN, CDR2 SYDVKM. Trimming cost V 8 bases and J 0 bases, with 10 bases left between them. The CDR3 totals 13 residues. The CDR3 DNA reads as TGTGCCAGCTGGGGCCCACCTAACTATGGCTACACCTTC. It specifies CASWGPPNYGYTF.

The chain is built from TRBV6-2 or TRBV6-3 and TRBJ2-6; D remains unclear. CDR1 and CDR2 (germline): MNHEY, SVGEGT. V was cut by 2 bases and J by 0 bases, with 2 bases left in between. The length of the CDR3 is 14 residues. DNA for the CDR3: TGTGCCAGCAGTTACCTCTCTGGGGCCAACGTCCTGACTTTC. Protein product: CASSYLSGANVLTF.

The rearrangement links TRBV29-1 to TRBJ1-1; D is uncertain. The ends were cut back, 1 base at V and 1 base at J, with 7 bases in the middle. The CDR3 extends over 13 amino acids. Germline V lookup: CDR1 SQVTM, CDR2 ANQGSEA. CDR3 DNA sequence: TGCAGCGTTGAAGGGGTAGGGAACACTGAAGCTTTCTTT. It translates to CSVEGVGNTEAFF. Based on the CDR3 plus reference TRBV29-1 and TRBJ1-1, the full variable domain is SAVISQKPSRDICQRGTSLTIQCQVDSQVTMMFWYRQQPGQSLTLIATANQGSEATYESGFVIDKFPISRPNLTFSTLTVSNMSPEDSSIYLCSVEGVGNTEAFFGQGTRLTVV.

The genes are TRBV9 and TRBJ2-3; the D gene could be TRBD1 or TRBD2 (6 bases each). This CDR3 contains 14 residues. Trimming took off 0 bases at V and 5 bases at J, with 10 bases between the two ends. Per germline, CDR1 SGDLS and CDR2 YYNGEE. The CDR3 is CASSVAGAEDTQYF. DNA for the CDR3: TGTGCCAGCAGCGTAGCGGGGGCAGAAGATACGCAGTATTTT.

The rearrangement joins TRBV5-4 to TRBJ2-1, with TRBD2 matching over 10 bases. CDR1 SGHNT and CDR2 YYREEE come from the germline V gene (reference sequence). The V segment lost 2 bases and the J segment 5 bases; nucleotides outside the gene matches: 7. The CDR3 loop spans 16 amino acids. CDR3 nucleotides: TGTGCCAGCAGCTTATTTAGCGGGGGGCCCCACAATGAGCAGTTCTTC. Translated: CASSLFSGGPHNEQFF.

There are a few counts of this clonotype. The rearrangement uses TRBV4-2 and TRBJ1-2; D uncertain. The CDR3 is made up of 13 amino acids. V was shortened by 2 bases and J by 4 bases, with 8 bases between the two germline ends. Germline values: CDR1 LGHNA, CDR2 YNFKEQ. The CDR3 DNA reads TGTGCCAGCAGCCAATCACAGTCCTATGGCTACACCTTC. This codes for CASSQSQSYGYTF.

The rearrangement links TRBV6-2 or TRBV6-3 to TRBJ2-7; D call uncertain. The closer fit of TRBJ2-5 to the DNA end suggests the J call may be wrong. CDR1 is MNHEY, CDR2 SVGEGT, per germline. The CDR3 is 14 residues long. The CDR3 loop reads CASSPPPREETQYF. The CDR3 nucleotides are TGTGCCAGCAGTCCCCCCCCCCGGGAAGAGACCCAGTACTTC.

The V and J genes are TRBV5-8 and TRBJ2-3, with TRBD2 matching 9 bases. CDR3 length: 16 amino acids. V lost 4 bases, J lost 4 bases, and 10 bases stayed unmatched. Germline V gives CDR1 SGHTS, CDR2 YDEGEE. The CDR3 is CASSHTSGGKADTQYF. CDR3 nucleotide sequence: TGTGCCAGCAGCCACACGAGCGGGGGGAAAGCAGATACGCAGTATTTT.